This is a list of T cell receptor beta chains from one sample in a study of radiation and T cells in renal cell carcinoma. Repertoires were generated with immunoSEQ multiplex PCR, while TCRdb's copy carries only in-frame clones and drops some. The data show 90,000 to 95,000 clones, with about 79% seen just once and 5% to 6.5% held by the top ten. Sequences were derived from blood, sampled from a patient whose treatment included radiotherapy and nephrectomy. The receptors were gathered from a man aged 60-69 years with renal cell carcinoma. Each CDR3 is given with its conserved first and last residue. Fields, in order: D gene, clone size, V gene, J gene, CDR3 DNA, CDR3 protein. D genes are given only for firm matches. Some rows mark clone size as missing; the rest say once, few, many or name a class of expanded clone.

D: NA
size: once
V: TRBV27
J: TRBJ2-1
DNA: TGTGCCAGCAGTTTATGGCCAGGGGCGCAGGGGAGTGAGCAGTTCTTC
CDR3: CASSLWPGAQGSEQFF

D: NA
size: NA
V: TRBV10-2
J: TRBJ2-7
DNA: TGCGCCAGCAGCGAGGCTCCGGACTACGAGCAGTACTTC
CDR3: CASSEAPDYEQYF

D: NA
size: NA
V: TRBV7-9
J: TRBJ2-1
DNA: TGTGTCTCCTCCTGGGCAGACAATGAGCAGTTCTTC
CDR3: CVSSWADNEQFF

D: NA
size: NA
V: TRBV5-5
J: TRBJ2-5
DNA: TGTGCCAGCAGCTTGAACGGGGGAGGAGAGACCCAGTACTTC
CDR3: CASSLNGGGETQYF

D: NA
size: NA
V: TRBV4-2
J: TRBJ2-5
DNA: TGTGCCAGCAGCCAAGGGAGTGAGGGGATTCAAGAGACCCAGTACTTC
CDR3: CASSQGSEGIQETQYF

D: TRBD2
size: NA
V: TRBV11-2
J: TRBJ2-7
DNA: TGTGCCAGCAGCTTGGGGGAGGCGGGAGTTACCATCGAGCAGTACTTC
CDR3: CASSLGEAGVTIEQYF

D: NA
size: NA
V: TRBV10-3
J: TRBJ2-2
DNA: TGTGCCATCAGTGAGTACCAAAACACCGGGGAGCTGTTTTTT
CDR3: CAISEYQNTGELFF

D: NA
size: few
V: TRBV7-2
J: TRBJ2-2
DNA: TGTGCCAGCAGCCCCCAGCGGGCGGGAACCGGGGAGCTGTTTTTT
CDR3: CASSPQRAGTGELFF

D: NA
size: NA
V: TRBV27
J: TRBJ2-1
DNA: TGTGCCAGCAGTTTCCCCGGGAGAAATGAGCAGTTCTTC
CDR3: CASSFPGRNEQFF

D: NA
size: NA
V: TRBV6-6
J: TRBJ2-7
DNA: TGTGCCAGCAGTCCCTACGGGGGAGGCGGCCCGGGCGAGCAGTACTTC
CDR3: CASSPYGGGGPGEQYF

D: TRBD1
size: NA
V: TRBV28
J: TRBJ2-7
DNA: TGTGCCAGCACACTCCAGGGGCAGGGGGCGTACGAGCAGTACTTC
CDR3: CASTLQGQGAYEQYF

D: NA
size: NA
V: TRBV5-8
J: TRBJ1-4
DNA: TGTGCCAGCAGCTTAAATTTACAGGGTCCTGAAAAACTGTTTTTT
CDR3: CASSLNLQGPEKLFF

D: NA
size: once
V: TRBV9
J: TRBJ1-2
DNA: TGTGCCAGCAGCGTAGTTCAGGGTGACGGCTACACCTTC
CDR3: CASSVVQGDGYTF

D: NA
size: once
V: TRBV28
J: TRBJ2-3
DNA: TGTGCCATCATTGAGGGGGGGAGGCGGGGCCCAGATACGCAGTATTTT
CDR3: CAIIEGGRRGPDTQYF

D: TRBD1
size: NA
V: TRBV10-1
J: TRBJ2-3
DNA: TGCGCCAGCAGCTCCGGGACAGGGGCAGATACGCAGTATTTT
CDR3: CASSSGTGADTQYF

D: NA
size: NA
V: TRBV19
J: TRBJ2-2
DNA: TGTGCCAGTCGTCACCACGGGACTCTTGGTATGGGGCTGTTTTTT
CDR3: CASRHHGTLGMGLFF

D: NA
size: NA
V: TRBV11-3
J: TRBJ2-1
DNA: TGTGCCAGCAGCTTAGATTCCCTAGCTTTAAATGAGCAGTTCTTC
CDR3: CASSLDSLALNEQFF

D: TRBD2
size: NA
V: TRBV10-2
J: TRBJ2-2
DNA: TGCGCCAGCAGCGCCCTAGCGGGAGGGCCTCCGGGGGAGCTGTTTTTT
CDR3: CASSALAGGPPGELFF

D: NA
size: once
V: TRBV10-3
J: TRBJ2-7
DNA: TGTGCCATCAGTCCTTTTACCTACGAGCAGTACTTC
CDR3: CAISPFTYEQYF

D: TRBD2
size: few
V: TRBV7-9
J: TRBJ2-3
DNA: TGTGCCAGCAGCTTGGTTAGCGGGAGTGGGTCAGATACGCAGTATTTT
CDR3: CASSLVSGSGSDTQYF

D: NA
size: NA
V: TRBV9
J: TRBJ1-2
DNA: TGTGCCAGCAGTGGGACGGGGAACTATGGCTACACCTTC
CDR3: CASSGTGNYGYTF

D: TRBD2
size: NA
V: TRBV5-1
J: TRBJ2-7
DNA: TGCGCCACCCGCTCTGGGACTAGCGAGTCCTACGAGCAGTACTTC
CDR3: CATRSGTSESYEQYF

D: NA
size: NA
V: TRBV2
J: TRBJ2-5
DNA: TGTGCCAGCCTGGCCTTTGGGGCCGGGGAGACCCAGTACTTC
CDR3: CASLAFGAGETQYF

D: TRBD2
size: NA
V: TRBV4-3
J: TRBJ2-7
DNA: TGCGCCAGCAGGGAGGGACTAGCGGGGGCCTACGAGCAGTACTTC
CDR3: CASREGLAGAYEQYF

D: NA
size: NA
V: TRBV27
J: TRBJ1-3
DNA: TGTGCCAGCAGTTTATCATCGGCGGACTCTGGAAACACCATATATTTT
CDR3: CASSLSSADSGNTIYF

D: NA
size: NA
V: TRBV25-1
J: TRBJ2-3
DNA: TGTGCCAGCAGGAAGGCAGATACGCAGTATTTT
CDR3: CASRKADTQYF

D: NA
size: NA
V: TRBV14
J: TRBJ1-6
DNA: TGTGCCAGCAGCCAAGGACAGAGGAATTCACCCCTCCACTTT
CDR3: CASSQGQRNSPLHF

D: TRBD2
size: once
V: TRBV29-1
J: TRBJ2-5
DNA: TGCAGCGTGGGACTAGCAGAGTACCAAGAGACCCAGTACTTC
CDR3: CSVGLAEYQETQYF

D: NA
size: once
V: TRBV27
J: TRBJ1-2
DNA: TGTGCCAGCGCACCGGGGCTCAACTATGGCTACACCTTC
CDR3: CASAPGLNYGYTF

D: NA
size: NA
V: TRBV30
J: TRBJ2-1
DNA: TGTGCCTGGAGTAGGGCCCCTCGGCAGTTCTTC
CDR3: CAWSRAPRQFF

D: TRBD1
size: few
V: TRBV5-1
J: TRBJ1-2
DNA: TGCGCCAGCAGCTTGAGAACAGGGGTAGGTGGCTACACCTTC
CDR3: CASSLRTGVGGYTF

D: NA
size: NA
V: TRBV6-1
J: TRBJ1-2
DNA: TGTGCCAGCAGTGAAGCCCTCGCCAGACTCAACTATGGCTACACCTTC
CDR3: CASSEALARLNYGYTF

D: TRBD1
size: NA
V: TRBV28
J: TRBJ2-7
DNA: TGTGCCAGCAGTGATACCGGGACAGGACTCGAGCAGTACTTC
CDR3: CASSDTGTGLEQYF

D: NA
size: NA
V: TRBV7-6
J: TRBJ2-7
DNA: TGTGCCAGCAGCTTAGAGGGGCCCGAGCAGTACTTC
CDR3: CASSLEGPEQYF

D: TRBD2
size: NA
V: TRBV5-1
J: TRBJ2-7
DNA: TGCGCCAGCAGCTTGGCGTCGACTAGCGGATACGAGCAGTACTTC
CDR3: CASSLASTSGYEQYF

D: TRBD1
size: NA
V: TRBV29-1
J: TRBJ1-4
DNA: TGCAGCGTGAAGCAGGGGGCTGGAAAAGAAAAACTGTTTTTT
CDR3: CSVKQGAGKEKLFF